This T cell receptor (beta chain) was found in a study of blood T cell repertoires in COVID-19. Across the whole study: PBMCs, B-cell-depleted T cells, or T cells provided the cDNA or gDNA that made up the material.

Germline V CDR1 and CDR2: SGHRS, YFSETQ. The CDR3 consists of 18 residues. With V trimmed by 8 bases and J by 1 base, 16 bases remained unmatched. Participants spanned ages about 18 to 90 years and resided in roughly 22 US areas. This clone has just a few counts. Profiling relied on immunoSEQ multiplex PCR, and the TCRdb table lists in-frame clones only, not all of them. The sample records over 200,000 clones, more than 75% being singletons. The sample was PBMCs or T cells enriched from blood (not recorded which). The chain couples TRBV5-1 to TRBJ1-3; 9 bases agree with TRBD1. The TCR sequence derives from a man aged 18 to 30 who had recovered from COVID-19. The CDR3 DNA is TGCGCCAGTACGAGGGACAGGGTGAATGAAGCTTCTGGAAACACCATATATTTT. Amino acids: CASTRDRVNEASGNTIYF. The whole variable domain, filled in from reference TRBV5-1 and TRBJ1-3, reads KAGVTQTPRYLIKTRGQQVTLSCSPISGHRSVSWYQQTPGQGLQFLFEYFSETQRNKGNFPGRFSGRQFSNSRSEMNVSTLELGDSALYLCASTRDRVNEASGNTIYFGEGSWLTVV.